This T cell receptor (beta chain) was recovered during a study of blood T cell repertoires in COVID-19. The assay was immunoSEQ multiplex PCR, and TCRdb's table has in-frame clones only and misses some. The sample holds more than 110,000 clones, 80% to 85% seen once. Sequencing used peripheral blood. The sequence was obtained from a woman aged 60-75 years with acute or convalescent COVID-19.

CDR3 in DNA: TGCAGCGTGATTCGGGACAGGGAGGCCACTGAAGCTTTCTTT. Translated, it gives CSVIRDREATEAFF. J is TRBJ1-1 and V is TRBV29-1; TRBD1 matches at 9 bases. The V gene's germline CDR1 is SQVTM and CDR2 ANQGSEA. The trim removed 6 bases at V and 4 bases at J, leaving 9 bases unmatched. The CDR3 consists of 14 residues.